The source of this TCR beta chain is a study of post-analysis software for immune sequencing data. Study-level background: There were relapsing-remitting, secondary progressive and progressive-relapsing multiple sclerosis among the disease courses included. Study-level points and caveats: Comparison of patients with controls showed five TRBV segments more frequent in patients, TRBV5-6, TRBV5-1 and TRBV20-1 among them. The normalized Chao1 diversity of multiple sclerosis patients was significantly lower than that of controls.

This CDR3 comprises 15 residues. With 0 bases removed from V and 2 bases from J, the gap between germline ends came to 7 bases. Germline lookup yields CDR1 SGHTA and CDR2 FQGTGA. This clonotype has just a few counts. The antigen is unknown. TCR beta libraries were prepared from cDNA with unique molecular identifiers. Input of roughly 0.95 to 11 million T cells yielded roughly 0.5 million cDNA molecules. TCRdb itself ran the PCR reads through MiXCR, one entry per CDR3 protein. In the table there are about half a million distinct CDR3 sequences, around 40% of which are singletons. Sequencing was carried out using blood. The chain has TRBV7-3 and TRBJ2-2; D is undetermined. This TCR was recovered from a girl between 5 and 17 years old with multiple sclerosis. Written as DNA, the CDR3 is TGTGCCAGCAGCTTAACCCGGGTTAACACCGGGGAGCTGTTTTTT. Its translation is CASSLTRVNTGELFF.